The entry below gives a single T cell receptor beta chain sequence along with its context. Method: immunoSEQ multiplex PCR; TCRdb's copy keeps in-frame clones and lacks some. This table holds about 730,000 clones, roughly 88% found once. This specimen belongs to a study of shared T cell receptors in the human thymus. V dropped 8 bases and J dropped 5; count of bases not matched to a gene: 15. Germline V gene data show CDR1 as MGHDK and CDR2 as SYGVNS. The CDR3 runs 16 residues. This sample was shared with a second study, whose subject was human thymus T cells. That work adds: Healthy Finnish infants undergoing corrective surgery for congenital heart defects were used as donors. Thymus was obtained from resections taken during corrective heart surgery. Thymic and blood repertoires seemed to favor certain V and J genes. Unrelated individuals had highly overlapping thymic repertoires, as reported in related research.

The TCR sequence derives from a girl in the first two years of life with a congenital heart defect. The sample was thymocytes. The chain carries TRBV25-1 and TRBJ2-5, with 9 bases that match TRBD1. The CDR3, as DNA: TGTGCCAGCGAGGGGGGGGGACAGGGATTGGGGGAGACCCAGTACTTC. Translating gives CASEGGGQGLGETQYF.